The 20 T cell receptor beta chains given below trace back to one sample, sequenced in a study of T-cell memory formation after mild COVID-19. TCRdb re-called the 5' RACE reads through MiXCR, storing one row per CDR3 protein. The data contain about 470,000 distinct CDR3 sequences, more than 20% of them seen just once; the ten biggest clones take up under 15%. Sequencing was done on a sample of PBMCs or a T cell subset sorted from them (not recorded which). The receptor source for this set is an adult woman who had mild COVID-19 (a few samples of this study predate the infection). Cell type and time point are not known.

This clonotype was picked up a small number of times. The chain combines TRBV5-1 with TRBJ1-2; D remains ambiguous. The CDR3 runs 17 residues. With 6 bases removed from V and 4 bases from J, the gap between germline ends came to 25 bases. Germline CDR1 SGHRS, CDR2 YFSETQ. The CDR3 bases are TGCGCCAGCAATTCGGAGGCTTCTTCGAGCAATCTCTATGGCTACACCTTC. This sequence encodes CASNSEASSSNLYGYTF.

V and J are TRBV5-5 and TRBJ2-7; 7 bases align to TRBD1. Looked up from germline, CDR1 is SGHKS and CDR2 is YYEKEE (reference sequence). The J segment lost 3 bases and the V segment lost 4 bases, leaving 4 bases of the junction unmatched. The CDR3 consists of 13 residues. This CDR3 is CASSLWDSYEQYF. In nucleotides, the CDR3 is TGTGCCAGCAGCCTATGGGACAGCTACGAGCAGTACTTC.

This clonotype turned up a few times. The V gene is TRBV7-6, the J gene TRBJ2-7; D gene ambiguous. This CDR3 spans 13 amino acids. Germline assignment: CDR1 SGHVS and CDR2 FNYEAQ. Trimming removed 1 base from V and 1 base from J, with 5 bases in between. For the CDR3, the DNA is TGTGCCAGCAGCTTAGAACGGTCCTACGAGCAGTACTTC. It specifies CASSLERSYEQYF.

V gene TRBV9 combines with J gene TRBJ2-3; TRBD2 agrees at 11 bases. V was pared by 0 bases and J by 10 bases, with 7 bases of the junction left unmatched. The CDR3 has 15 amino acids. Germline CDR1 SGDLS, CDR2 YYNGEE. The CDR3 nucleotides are TGTGCCAGCAGCGTAGAACTAGCGGGGGTATCTGCGCAGTATTTT. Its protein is CASSVELAGVSAQYF.

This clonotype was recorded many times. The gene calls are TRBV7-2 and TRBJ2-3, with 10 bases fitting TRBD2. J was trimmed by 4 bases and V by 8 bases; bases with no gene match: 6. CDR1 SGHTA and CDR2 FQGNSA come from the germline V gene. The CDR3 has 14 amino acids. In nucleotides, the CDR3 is TGTGCCAGCGTCAGCGGGAGGGCTTCAGATACGCAGTATTTT. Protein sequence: CASVSGRASDTQYF. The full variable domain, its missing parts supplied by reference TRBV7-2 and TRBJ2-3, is GAGVSQSPSNKVTEKGKDVELRCDPISGHTALYWYRQSLGQGLEFLIYFQGNSAPDKSGLPSDRFSAERTGGSVSTLTIQRTQQEDSAVYLCASVSGRASDTQYFGPGTRLTVL.

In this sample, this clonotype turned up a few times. CDR3 bases: TGTGCCAGCAGTGAAGTTTGGACGTTCTCCTACGAGCAGTACTTC. Translating gives CASSEVWTFSYEQYF. V usage is TRBV6-1 and J usage is TRBJ2-7; the D is unclear. Trimming took 1 base from V and 0 from J, leaving 10 bases between them. Germline V CDR1 and CDR2: MNHNS, SASEGT. The CDR3 length is 15 residues.

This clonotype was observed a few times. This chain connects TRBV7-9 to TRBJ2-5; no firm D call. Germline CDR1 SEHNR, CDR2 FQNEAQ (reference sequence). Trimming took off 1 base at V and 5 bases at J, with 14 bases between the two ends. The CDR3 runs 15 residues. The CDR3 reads CASSLGQLLRETQYF. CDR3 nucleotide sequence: TGTGCCAGCAGCTTAGGGCAGCTATTGCGGGAGACCCAGTACTTC.

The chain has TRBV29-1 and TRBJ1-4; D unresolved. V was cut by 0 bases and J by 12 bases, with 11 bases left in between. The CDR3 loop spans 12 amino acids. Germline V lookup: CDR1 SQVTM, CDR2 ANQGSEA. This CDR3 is CSVEDRGEELFF. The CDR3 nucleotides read TGCAGCGTTGAAGATCGAGGTGAGGAACTGTTTTTT.

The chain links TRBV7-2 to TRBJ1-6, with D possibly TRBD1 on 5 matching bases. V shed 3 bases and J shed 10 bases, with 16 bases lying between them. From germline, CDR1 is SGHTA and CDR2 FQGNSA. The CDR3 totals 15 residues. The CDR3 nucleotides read TGTGCCAGCAGCTTGATCCCTCGGGACCCCTCACCCCTCCACTTT. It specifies CASSLIPRDPSPLHF.

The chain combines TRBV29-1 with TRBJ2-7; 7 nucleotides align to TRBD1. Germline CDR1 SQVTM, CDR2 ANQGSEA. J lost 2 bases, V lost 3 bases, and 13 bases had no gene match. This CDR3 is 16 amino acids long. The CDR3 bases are TGCAGCGTTGAGACCGCTTTACAGGGGTCGACCTACGAGCAGTACTTC. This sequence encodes CSVETALQGSTYEQYF.

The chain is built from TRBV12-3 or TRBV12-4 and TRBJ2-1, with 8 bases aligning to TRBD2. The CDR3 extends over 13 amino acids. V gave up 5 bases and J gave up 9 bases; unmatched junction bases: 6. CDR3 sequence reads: CASSPGLVGEQFF. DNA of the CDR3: TGTGCCAGCAGTCCGGGACTAGTAGGTGAGCAGTTCTTC.

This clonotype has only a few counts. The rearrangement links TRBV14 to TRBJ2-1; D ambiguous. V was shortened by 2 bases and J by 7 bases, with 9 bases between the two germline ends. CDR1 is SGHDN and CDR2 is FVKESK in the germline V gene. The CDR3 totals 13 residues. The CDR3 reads CASSQLGGNEQFF. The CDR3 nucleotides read TGTGCCAGCAGCCAATTGGGTGGGAATGAGCAGTTCTTC.

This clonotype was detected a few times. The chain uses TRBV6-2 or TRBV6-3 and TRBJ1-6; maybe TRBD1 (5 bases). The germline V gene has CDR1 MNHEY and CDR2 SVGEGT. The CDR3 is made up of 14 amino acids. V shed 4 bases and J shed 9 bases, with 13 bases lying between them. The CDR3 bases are TGTGCCAGCAGTTGGAACAGGCTTACTTCACCCCTCCACTTT. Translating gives CASSWNRLTSPLHF.

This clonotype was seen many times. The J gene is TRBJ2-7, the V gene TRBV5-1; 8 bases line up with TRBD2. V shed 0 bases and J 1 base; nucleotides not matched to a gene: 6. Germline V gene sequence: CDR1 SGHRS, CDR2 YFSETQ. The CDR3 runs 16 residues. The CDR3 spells CASSLDPAGVSYEQYF. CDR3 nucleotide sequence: TGCGCCAGCAGCTTGGACCCAGCGGGGGTGTCCTACGAGCAGTACTTC.

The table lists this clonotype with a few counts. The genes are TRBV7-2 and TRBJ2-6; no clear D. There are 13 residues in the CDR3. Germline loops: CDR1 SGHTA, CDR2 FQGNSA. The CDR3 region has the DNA TGTGCTCTACGGGTCTCTGGGGCCAACGTCCTGACTTTC. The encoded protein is CALRVSGANVLTF. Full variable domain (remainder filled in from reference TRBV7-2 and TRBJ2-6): GAGVSQSPSNKVTEKGKDVELRCDPISGHTALYWYRQSLGQGLEFLIYFQGNSAPDKSGLPSDRFSAERTGGSVSTLTIQRTQQEDSAVYLCALRVSGANVLTFGAGSRLTVL.

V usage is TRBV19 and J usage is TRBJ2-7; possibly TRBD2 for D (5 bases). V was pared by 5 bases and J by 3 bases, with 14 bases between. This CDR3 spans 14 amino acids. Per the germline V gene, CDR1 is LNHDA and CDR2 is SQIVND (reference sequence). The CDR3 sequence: CASSARTGNYEQYF. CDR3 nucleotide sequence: TGTGCCAGTAGTGCCCGGACGGGGAACTACGAGCAGTACTTC.

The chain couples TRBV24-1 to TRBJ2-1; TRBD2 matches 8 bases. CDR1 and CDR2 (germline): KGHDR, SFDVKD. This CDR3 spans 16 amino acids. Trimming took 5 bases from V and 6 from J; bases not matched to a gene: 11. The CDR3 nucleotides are TGTGCCACCAGTGCCTCCCCCGGACTAGCAGGCAATGAGCAGTTCTTC. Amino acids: CATSASPGLAGNEQFF.

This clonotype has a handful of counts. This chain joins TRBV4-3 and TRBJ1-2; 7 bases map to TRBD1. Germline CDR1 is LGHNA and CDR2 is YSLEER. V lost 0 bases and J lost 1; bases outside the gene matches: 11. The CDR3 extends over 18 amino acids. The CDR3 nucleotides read TGCGCCAGCAGCCAAGATCTATTGACCCACAGGGGTAACTATGGCTACACCTTC. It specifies CASSQDLLTHRGNYGYTF.

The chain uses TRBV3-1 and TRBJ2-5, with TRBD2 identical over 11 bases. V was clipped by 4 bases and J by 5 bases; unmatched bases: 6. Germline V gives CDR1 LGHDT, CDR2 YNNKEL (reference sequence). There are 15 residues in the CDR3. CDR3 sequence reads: CASSRIAGGRETQYF. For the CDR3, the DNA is TGTGCCAGCAGCCGTATAGCGGGGGGGAGGGAGACCCAGTACTTC.

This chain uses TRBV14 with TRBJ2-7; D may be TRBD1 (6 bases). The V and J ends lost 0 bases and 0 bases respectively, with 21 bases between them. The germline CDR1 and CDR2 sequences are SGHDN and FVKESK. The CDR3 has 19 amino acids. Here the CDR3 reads CASSQDLVQGSMTSYEQYF. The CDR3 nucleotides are TGTGCCAGCAGCCAAGATCTAGTACAGGGTTCTATGACCTCCTACGAGCAGTACTTC.